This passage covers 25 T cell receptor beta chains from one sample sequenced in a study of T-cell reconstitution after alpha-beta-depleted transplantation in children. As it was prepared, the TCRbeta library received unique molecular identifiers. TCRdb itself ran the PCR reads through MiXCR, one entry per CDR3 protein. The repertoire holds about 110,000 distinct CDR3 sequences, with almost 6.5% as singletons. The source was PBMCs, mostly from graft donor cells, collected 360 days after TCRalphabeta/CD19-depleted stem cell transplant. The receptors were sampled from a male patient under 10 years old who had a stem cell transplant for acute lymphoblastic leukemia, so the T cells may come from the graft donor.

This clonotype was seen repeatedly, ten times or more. This chain's CDR3 is CASSWEFGYEQYF. CDR3 bases: TGTGCCAGCAGCTGGGAGTTCGGCTACGAGCAGTACTTC. The V and J genes are TRBV7-9 and TRBJ2-7; weak D call: TRBD2 (5 bases). In germline, CDR1 is SEHNR, CDR2 FQNEAQ (reference sequence). Trimming shortened V by 4 bases and J by 3 bases, and 10 bases separated the two germline ends. The CDR3 spans 13 residues.

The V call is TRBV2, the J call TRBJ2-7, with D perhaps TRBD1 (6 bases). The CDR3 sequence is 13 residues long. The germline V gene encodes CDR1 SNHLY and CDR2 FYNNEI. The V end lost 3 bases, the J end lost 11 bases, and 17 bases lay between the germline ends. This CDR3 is CASSELEGGNEYF. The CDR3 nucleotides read TGTGCCAGCAGTGAGCTTGAAGGGGGAAACGAGTACTTC. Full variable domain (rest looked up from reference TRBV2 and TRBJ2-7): EPEVTQTPSHQVTQMGQEVILRCVPISNHLYFYWYRQILGQKVEFLVSFYNNEISEKSEIFDDQFSVERPDGSNFTLKIRSTKLEDSAMYFCASSELEGGNEYFGPGTRLTVT.

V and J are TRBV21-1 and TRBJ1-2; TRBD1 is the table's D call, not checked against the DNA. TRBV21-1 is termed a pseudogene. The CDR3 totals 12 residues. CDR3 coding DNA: TGTGCCAGCACACGGGGCAACTATGGCTACACCTTC. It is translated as CASTRGNYGYTF.

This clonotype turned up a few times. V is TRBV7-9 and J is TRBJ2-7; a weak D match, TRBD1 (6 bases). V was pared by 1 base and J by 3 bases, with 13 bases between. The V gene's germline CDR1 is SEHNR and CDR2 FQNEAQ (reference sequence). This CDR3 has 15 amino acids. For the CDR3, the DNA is TGTGCCAGCAGCTTAGGGATGGGGGCTGACTACGAGCAGTACTTC. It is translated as CASSLGMGADYEQYF.

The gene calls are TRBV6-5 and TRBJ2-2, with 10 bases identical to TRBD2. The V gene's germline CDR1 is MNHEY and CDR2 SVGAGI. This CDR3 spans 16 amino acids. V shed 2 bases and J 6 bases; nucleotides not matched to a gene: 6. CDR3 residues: CASSYGTSDLAGELFF. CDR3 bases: TGTGCCAGCAGTTACGGGACTAGCGATTTAGCCGGGGAGCTGTTTTTT.

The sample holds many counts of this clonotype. CDR3 sequence: CASSYSGTFYYGYTF. The CDR3 DNA reads as TGTGCCAGCAGTTACTCCGGGACTTTCTACTATGGCTACACCTTC. The genes are TRBV6-2 or TRBV6-3 and TRBJ1-2; the D gene is possibly TRBD1 (5 bases). The CDR3 runs 15 residues. Trimming pared 0 bases from V and 3 bases from J, leaving 11 bases between. CDR1 is MNHEY, CDR2 SVGEGT, per germline.

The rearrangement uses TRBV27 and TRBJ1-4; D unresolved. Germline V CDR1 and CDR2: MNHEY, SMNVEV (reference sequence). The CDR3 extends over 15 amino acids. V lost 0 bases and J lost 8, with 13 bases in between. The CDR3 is CASSLSRRAVEKLFF. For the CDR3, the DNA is TGTGCCAGCAGTTTATCTCGGAGGGCAGTGGAAAAACTGTTTTTT. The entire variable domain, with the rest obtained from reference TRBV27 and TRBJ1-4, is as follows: EAQVTQNPRYLITVTGKKLTVTCSQNMNHEYMSWYRQDPGLGLRQIYYSMNVEVTDKGDVPEGYKVSRKEKRNFPLILESPSPNQTSLYFCASSLSRRAVEKLFFGSGTQLSVL.

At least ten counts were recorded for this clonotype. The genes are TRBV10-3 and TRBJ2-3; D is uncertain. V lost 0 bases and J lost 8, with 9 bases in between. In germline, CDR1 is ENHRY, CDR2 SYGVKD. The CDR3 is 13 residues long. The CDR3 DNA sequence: TGTGCCATCAGTGAGTCTCCCCTGGGTACGCAGTATTTT. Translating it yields CAISESPLGTQYF.

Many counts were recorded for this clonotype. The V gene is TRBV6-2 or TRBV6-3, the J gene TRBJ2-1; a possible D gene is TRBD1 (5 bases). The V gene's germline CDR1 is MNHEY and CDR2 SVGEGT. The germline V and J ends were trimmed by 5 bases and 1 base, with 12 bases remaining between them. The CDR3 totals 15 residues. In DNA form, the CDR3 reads TGTGCCAGCAGTCCCATCGACAGTTCCTACAATGAGCAGTTCTTC. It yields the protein CASSPIDSSYNEQFF.

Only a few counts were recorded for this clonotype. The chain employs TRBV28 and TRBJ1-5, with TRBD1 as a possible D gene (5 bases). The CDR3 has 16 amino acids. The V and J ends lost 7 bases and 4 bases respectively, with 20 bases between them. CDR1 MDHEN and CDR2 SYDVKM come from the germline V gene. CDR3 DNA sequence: TGTGCCAGCACCAGAGACAGACGGGGTTGGAATCAGCCCCAGCATTTT. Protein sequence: CASTRDRRGWNQPQHF.

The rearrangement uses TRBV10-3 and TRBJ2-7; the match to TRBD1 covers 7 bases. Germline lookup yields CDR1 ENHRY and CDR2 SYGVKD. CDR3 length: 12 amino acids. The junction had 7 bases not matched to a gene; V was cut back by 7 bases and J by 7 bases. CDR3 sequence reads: CAIKRDSAEQYF. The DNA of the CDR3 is TGTGCCATCAAGAGGGACAGCGCGGAGCAGTACTTC.

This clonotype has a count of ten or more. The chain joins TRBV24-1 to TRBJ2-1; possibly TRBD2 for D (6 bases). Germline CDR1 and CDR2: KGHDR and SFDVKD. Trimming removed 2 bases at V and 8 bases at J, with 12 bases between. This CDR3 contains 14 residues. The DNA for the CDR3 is TGTGCCACCAGTGATTCCGGGGGTTGGGATGAGCAGTTCTTC. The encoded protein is CATSDSGGWDEQFF.

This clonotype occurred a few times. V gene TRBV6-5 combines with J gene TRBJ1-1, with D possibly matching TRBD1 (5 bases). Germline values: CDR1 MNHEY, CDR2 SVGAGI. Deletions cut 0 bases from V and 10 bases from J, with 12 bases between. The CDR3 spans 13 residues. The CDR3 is CASSYSPSGPAFF. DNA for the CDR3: TGTGCCAGCAGTTACTCCCCTTCGGGGCCAGCTTTCTTT.

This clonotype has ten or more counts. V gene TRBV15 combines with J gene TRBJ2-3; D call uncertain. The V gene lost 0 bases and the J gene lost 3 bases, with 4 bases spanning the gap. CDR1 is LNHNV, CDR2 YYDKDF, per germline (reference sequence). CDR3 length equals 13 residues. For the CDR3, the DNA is TGTGCCACCAGCAGAGATAGTACAGATACGCAGTATTTT. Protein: CATSRDSTDTQYF.

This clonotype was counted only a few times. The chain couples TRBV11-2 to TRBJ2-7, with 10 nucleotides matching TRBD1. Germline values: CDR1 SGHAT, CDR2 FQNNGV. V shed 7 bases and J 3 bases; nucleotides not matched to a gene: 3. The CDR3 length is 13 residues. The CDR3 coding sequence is TGTGCCAGCACCTGGGACAGGGGCTACGAGCAGTACTTC. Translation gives CASTWDRGYEQYF.

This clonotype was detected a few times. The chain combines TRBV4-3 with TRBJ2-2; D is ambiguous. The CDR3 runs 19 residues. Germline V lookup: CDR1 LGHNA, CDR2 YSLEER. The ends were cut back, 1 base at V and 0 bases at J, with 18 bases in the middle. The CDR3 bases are TGCGCCAGCAGCCAAGTCATGCTTCAGGACGGTGCGAACACCGGGGAGCTGTTTTTT. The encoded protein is CASSQVMLQDGANTGELFF.

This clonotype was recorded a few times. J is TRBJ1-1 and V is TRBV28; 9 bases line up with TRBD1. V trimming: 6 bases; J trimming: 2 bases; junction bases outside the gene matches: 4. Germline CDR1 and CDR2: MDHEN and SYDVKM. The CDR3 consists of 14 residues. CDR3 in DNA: TGTGCCAGCAGCCACACAGGGGGCAACACTGAAGCTTTCTTT. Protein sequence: CASSHTGGNTEAFF.

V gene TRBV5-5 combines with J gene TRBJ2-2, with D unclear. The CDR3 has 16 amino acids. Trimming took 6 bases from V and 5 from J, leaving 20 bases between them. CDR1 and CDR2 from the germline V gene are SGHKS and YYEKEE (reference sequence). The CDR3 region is CASIPRGVGVTGELFF. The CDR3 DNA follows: TGTGCCAGCATCCCTCGTGGAGTAGGAGTGACCGGGGAGCTGTTTTTT.

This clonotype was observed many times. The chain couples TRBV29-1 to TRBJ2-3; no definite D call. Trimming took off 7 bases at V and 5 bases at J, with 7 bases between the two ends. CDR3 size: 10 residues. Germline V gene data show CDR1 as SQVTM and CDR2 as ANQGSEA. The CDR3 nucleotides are TGCAGCGCCTACATAGATACGCAGTATTTT. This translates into CSAYIDTQYF.

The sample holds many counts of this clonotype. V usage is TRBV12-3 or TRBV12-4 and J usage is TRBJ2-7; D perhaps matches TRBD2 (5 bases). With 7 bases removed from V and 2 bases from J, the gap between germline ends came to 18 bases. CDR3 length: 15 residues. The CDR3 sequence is CASTSTAAGTYEQYF. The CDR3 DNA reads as TGTGCCAGCACCTCGACCGCGGCGGGTACCTACGAGCAGTACTTC.

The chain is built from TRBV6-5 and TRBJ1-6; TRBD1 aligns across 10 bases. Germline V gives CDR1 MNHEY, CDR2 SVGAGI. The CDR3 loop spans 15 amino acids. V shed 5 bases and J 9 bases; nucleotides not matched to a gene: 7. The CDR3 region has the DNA TGTGCCAGCAGTACCCGGACAGGGGGAGGTTCACCCCTCCACTTT. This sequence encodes CASSTRTGGGSPLHF.

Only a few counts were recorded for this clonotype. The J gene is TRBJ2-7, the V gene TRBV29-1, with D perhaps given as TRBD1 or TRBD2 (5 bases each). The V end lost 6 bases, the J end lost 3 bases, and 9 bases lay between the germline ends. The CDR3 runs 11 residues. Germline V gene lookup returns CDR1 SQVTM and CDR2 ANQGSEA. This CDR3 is CSVGTDYEQYF. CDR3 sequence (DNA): TGCAGCGTGGGGACGGACTACGAGCAGTACTTC.

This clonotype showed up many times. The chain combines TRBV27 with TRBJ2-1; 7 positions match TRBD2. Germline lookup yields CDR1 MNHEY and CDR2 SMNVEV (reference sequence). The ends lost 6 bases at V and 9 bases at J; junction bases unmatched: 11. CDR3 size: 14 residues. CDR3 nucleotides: TGTGCCAGCAGCCTCCTCAGCGGGAAGGGTGAGCAGTTCTTC. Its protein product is CASSLLSGKGEQFF.

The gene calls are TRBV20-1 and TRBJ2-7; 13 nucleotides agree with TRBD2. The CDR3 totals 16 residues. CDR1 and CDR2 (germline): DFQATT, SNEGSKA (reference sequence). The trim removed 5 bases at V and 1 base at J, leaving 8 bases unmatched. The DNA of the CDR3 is TGCAGTGCTTTTCGGACTAGCGGGGGCCTTTCCTACGAGCAGTACTTC. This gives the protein CSAFRTSGGLSYEQYF.

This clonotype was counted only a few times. CDR3 coding DNA: TGTGCCAGCAGCGTAGGGGGGACTCTGGAAGAGACCCAGTACTTC. Amino acid sequence: CASSVGGTLEETQYF. This chain uses TRBV9 with TRBJ2-5; tentatively, D is TRBD2 (6 bases). The CDR3 is 15 amino acids. The V gene's germline CDR1 is SGDLS and CDR2 YYNGEE. Deletions cut 0 bases from V and 3 bases from J, with 12 bases between.